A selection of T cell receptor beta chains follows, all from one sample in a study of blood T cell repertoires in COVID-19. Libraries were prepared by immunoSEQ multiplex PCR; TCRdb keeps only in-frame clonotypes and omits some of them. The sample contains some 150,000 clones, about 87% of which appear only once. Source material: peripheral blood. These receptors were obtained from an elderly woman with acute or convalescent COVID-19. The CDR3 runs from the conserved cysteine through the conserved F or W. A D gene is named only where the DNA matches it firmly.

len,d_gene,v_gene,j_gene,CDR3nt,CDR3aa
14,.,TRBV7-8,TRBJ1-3,TGTGCCAGCAGCTTAGCGGGGGGAGGAAACACCATATATTTT,CASSLAGGGNTIYF
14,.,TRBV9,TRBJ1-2,TGTGCCAGCACCTCCGCAGGACAGTCGAGGGGCTACACCTTC,CASTSAGQSRGYTF
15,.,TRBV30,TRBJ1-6,TGTGCCTTGACAGTGCTTAGCTCCTATAATTCACCCCTCCACTTT,CALTVLSSYNSPLHF
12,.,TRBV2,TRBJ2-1,TGTGCCAGCAGTGAATTGGCGGATGAGCAGTTCTTC,CASSELADEQFF
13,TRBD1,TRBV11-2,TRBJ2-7,TGTGCCAGCAGCAACGACAGGGTCGACGAGCAGTACTTC,CASSNDRVDEQYF
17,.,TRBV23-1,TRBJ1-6,TGCGCCAGCAAACCGGGGGGCCCCTTCTTTTCTAATTCACCCCTCCACTTT,CASKPGGPFFSNSPLHF
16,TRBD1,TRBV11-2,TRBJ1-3,TGTGCCAGCAGCTTTTACAGGGGTTTCTCTGGAAACACCATATATTTT,CASSFYRGFSGNTIYF
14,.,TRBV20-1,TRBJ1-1,TGCAGTGCTAGTCGTTATCCCACGGTGACTGAAGCTTTCTTT,CSASRYPTVTEAFF
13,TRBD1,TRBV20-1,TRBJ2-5,TGCAGTGCTAGTCCCGGGACAGGGGAGACCCAGTACTTC,CSASPGTGETQYF
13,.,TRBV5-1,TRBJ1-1,TGCGCCAGCCGAGGACAGATGAACACTGAAGCTTTCTTT,CASRGQMNTEAFF
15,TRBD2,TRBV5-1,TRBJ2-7,TGCGCCAGCAGCTTGGGACTAGCGGGGGACCACGAGCAGTACTTC,CASSLGLAGDHEQYF
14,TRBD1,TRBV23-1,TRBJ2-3,TGCGCCAGCAGTCAGACTACAGGGGTCGATACGCAGTATTTT,CASSQTTGVDTQYF
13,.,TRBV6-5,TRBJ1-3,TGTGCCAGCAGTTACCGGGGTGGAAACACCATATATTTT,CASSYRGGNTIYF
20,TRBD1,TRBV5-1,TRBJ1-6,TGCGCCAGCAGCGTTACTCGGACAGGGGCGACAAGCTCCTATAATTCACCCCTCCACTTT,CASSVTRTGATSSYNSPLHF
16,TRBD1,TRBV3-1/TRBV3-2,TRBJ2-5,TGTGCCAGCAGCCAAAGTAAGACAGGGTCCCAAGAGACCCAGTACTTC,CASSQSKTGSQETQYF